Below, one T cell receptor (beta chain) is given with its context. Its antigen is currently unknown. Germline assignment: CDR1 KGHSH and CDR2 LQKENI. CDR3 size: 16 residues. With V trimmed by 3 bases and J by 2 bases, 8 bases remained unmatched. The sample originates from a study of identical twins. Findings of the study overall: Beta clonotypes that were abundant in cord blood contained fewer insertions, a pattern absent from memory repertoires. Modelling underestimated the level of out-of-frame TCR alpha sharing observed in monozygotic twins. Less excess twin sharing appeared in beta out-of-frame sequences.

TCRdb re-called the 5' RACE reads with MiXCR, one entry per CDR3 protein. The sample records about 300,000 distinct CDR3 sequences, 9% to 15% being singletons. These data were likewise used in another study, on yellow fever vaccine responses in identical twins.

The source is a woman under 30 in good health. The sample taken for sequencing was CD8+ T cells sorted from blood. The chain links TRBV18 to TRBJ2-3, with 7 bases lining up with TRBD2. The CDR3 region is CASSPEAGIHTDTQYF. The CDR3, as DNA: TGTGCCAGCTCACCTGAAGCGGGAATCCACACAGATACGCAGTATTTT.